The clone carrying this T cell receptor (beta chain) was seen just once. The data were obtained in a study of blood T cell repertoires in COVID-19. On the study more broadly: The United States, Italy and Spain supplied acute and convalescent COVID-19 samples. PBMCs, B-cell-depleted T cells, or T cells provided the cDNA or gDNA that made up the material.

Methods used by the authors: Amplification of reference gene primers was used by the study to estimate nucleated cell counts. Sequencing was performed with immunoSEQ multiplex PCR; in TCRdb, only in-frame clones are kept and a portion is missing. V and J calls and clone size are copied from that table; D and trimming were computed from the DNA. The sample lists about 310,000 clones, 80% to 90% seen once, with 1% in the top ten. CDR3 length: 15 residues. CDR1 and CDR2 (germline): SGHTA, FQGNSA. After removal of 2 bases from V and 4 bases from J, the junction contained 4 bases not matched to a gene. Sequenced sample: peripheral blood. V usage is TRBV7-2 and J usage is TRBJ1-2; 10 bases map to TRBD1. The origin of this receptor is a man aged 45-65 years with active or convalescent COVID-19. The CDR3 region is CASSLTWTGGYGYTF. CDR3 nucleotide sequence: TGTGCCAGCAGCTTAACCTGGACAGGGGGCTATGGCTACACCTTC.